These 22 T cell receptor beta chains came from one sample sequenced in a study of T-cell reconstitution after alpha-beta-depleted transplantation in children (dated by TCRdb to the mid-2010s). Taken with the paper, the label for treatment or condition translates to: allogeneic hematopoietic cell transplantation with graft depleted of TCRalphabeta T cells and CD19 B cells. The protocol used for the library was PCR. The run used an Illumina HiSeq 2500. To normalize quantification of the TCRbeta repertoire, the TCR libraries were built with molecular barcoding that relied on unique molecular identifiers. TCRdb ran its own pipeline on the public reads, namely fastp trimming at Q25 and MiXCR clone calling, and kept in-frame beta chains. Rows are combined by CDR3 protein, so each entry shows the most common genes and DNA. This sample lists hundreds of thousands of distinct CDR3 sequences; 10% to 15% were detected once. The ten most abundant clones make up over 2% of the sample.

Sequenced material: PBMCs, mostly from graft donor cells, taken 360 days after TCRalphabeta/CD19-depleted stem cell transplant. The receptors were sampled from a male patient aged 10 to 17 who had a stem cell transplant for acute myeloid leukemia, so the T cells may come from the graft donor.

This clonotype has a count of ten or more. The genes are TRBV9 and TRBJ2-1; 8 bases align to TRBD2. This CDR3 is built from 15 residues. Germline CDR1 and CDR2: SGDLS and YYNGEE. V gave up 1 base and J gave up 9 bases; unmatched junction bases: 9. The CDR3 coding sequence is TGTGCCAGCAGCGTATTGAGCGGGAGTAACGGTGAGCAGTTCTTC. Protein sequence: CASSVLSGSNGEQFF.

V usage is TRBV10-3 and J usage is TRBJ2-5; 7 bases match TRBD2. The CDR3 is made up of 11 amino acids. The germline V gene encodes CDR1 ENHRY and CDR2 SYGVKD. J lost 5 bases, V lost 8 bases, and 2 bases had no gene match. The CDR3 DNA reads TGTGCCATCGGACTAGTGGAGACCCAGTACTTC. Protein: CAIGLVETQYF.

This clonotype was detected a few times. The chain has TRBV24-1 and TRBJ2-3; D is perhaps TRBD2 (7 bases). This CDR3 comprises 20 residues. The germline V gene has CDR1 KGHDR and CDR2 SFDVKD. V was pared by 1 base and J by 3 bases, with 25 bases between. The CDR3 coding sequence is TGTGCCACCAGTGATTTCCCCGCGGCGGACAGCGGGATTGGGACAGATACGCAGTATTTT. Protein sequence: CATSDFPAADSGIGTDTQYF.

The chain couples TRBV11-3 to TRBJ2-3, with D perhaps matching TRBD1 (6 bases). V gave up 4 bases and J gave up 2 bases, with 13 bases separating them. The germline gives CDR1 SGHNT, CDR2 YENEEA. This CDR3 contains 15 residues. Here the CDR3 DNA reads TGTGCCAGCAGCTCCAGACAGGAATTCACAGATACGCAGTATTTT. It is translated as CASSSRQEFTDTQYF.

This clonotype was seen a few times. V usage is TRBV28 and J usage is TRBJ2-7; D might be TRBD1 or TRBD2, each matching 5 bases. Germline V lookup: CDR1 MDHEN, CDR2 SYDVKM. V was pared by 6 bases and J by 7 bases, with 25 bases between. The CDR3 spans 16 residues. CDR3 sequence reads: CASSPLRPGPLGEQYF. Written as DNA, the CDR3 is TGTGCCAGCAGCCCGTTAAGGCCGGGACCATTGGGGGAGCAGTACTTC.

CDR3: CASRDAGTDEQFF. CDR3 bases: TGTGCCAGCCGGGACGCAGGTACCGATGAGCAGTTCTTC. The J gene is TRBJ2-1, the V gene TRBV27, with D perhaps being TRBD1 or TRBD2 (5 bases each). Germline V gene data show CDR1 as MNHEY and CDR2 as SMNVEV (reference sequence). The CDR3 runs 13 residues. V was shortened by 8 bases and J by 8 bases, with 16 bases between the two germline ends.

This clonotype was found many times. The gene calls are TRBV4-3 and TRBJ2-2; tentatively, D is TRBD1 or TRBD2 (5 bases each). This CDR3 is 16 amino acids long. Trimming took 0 bases from V and 6 from J, leaving 14 bases between them. Germline lookup yields CDR1 LGHNA and CDR2 YSLEER. CDR3 sequence reads: CASSQEWGSSAGELFF. The CDR3 DNA reads as TGCGCCAGCAGCCAAGAGTGGGGGAGTAGTGCCGGGGAGCTGTTTTTT.

This rearrangement joins TRBV20-1 to TRBJ1-5; D possibly corresponds to TRBD1 (5 bases). Trimming took 5 bases from V and 6 from J, leaving 8 bases between them. CDR1 DFQATT and CDR2 SNEGSKA come from the germline V gene (reference sequence). This CDR3 contains 11 residues. CDR3 coding DNA: TGCAGTGCTTCGGACACTCAGCCCCAGCATTTT. Protein product: CSASDTQPQHF.

Note on this clonotype: The junction departs from the called germline gene at one end, perhaps through a read error. The rearrangement uses TRBV3-1 and TRBJ2-4; no clear D. The CDR3 contains 17 residues. Per the germline V gene, CDR1 is LGHDT and CDR2 is YNNKEL (reference sequence). CDR3 loop: CTSSPKLSVGAKNIQYF. The CDR3 coding sequence is TGTACCAGCAGCCCAAAACTCAGTGTTGGGGCCAAAAACATTCAGTACTTC.

This clonotype was picked up a small number of times. The chain carries TRBV7-9 and TRBJ1-2; tentative D call: TRBD1 (5 bases). The CDR3 runs 15 residues. Trimming stripped 4 bases from V and 2 bases from J, with 14 bases between. The germline V gene has CDR1 SEHNR and CDR2 FQNEAQ (reference sequence). The CDR3 spells CASSSIGAGNYGYTF. In DNA form, the CDR3 reads TGTGCCAGCAGCTCTATTGGGGCAGGCAACTATGGCTACACCTTC.

The J gene is TRBJ2-6, the V gene TRBV3-1, with D perhaps TRBD1 (6 bases). V shed 8 bases and J shed 0 bases, with 11 bases lying between them. The CDR3 sequence is 15 residues long. CDR1 and CDR2 (germline): LGHDT, YNNKEL (reference sequence). The CDR3: CASGQRTSGANVLTF. The CDR3, as DNA: TGTGCCAGCGGACAGAGAACCTCTGGGGCCAACGTCCTGACTTTC.

The chain recombines TRBV15 with TRBJ2-1; 8 bases are a match to TRBD1. The CDR3 covers 15 residues. Germline assignment: CDR1 LNHNV and CDR2 YYDKDF (reference sequence). V shed 3 bases and J 2 bases; nucleotides not matched to a gene: 3. CDR3 in amino acids: CATSSGQGAYNEQFF. CDR3 DNA: TGTGCCACCAGCAGTGGACAGGGTGCCTACAATGAGCAGTTCTTC.

V and J are TRBV11-2 and TRBJ2-5; 9 nucleotides match TRBD1. CDR3 length: 14 residues. The germline V gene encodes CDR1 SGHAT and CDR2 FQNNGV. Trimming took 1 base from V and 4 from J; bases not matched to a gene: 1. Here the CDR3 reads CASSLGGQGETQYF. In DNA, the CDR3 is TGTGCCAGCAGCTTAGGGGGACAGGGAGAGACCCAGTACTTC.

This clonotype was picked up many times. This chain links TRBV6-2 or TRBV6-3 with TRBJ2-5; unclear D gene. V lost 5 bases, J lost 4 bases, and 14 bases lay in between. This CDR3 is built from 14 residues. Germline CDR1 is MNHEY and CDR2 is SVGEGT. CDR3 DNA: TGTGCCAGCAGTCCTAGTAGCACCAGAGAGACCCAGTACTTC. This gives the protein CASSPSSTRETQYF.

This clonotype was seen a handful of times. This chain links TRBV28 with TRBJ2-7; no reliable D call. Trimming stripped 3 bases from V and 3 bases from J, with 12 bases between. Germline CDR1 and CDR2: MDHEN and SYDVKM. There are 14 residues in the CDR3. CDR3 amino acids: CASSFSGPRYEQYF. CDR3 sequence (DNA): TGTGCCAGCAGTTTCTCCGGGCCTCGCTACGAGCAGTACTTC. The full variable domain, rest sourced from reference TRBV28 and TRBJ2-7, is DVKVTQSSRYLVKRTGEKVFLECVQDMDHENMFWYRQDPGLGLRLIYFSYDVKMKEKGDIPEGYSVSREKKERFSLILESASTNQTSMYLCASSFSGPRYEQYFGPGTRLTVT.

This chain joins TRBV4-2 and TRBJ2-7, with TRBD1 matching over 10 bases. Germline assignment: CDR1 LGHNA and CDR2 YNFKEQ. This CDR3 spans 14 amino acids. V was pared by 1 base and J by 7 bases, with 4 bases of the junction left unmatched. The CDR3 DNA reads as TGTGCCAGCAGCCAAGTGGGACAGGGGATTGAGCAGTACTTC. The encoded protein is CASSQVGQGIEQYF.

This clonotype was recorded many times. This chain links TRBV2 with TRBJ2-7, with D tentatively TRBD1 (6 bases). Trimming stripped 8 bases from V and 9 bases from J, with 26 bases between. Per germline, CDR1 SNHLY and CDR2 FYNNEI. CDR3 length equals 15 residues. The CDR3 protein is CASRSPGTIGHGQYF. CDR3 DNA: TGTGCCAGCCGGAGCCCAGGGACAATCGGACATGGGCAGTACTTC.

V gene TRBV4-3 combines with J gene TRBJ2-7; D not resolved. The CDR3 is made up of 14 amino acids. The V end lost 1 base, the J end lost 6 bases, and 13 bases lay between the germline ends. CDR1 and CDR2 from the germline V gene are LGHNA and YSLEER. CDR3 amino acids: CASSQGPRLFEQYF. CDR3 sequence (DNA): TGCGCCAGCAGCCAAGGTCCGAGGCTGTTCGAGCAGTACTTC.

This clonotype was detected many times. This chain uses TRBV4-2 with TRBJ2-7; a weak D match, TRBD1 (5 bases). Germline V gene sequence: CDR1 LGHNA, CDR2 YNFKEQ. The CDR3 contains 15 residues. Trimming cost V 1 base and J 1 base, with 11 bases left between them. The CDR3 is CASSQAPAGSYEQYF. CDR3 coding DNA: TGTGCCAGCAGCCAAGCCCCCGCAGGGTCCTACGAGCAGTACTTC.

This clonotype was picked up a small number of times. The chain is built from TRBV7-2 and TRBJ2-5; 7 nucleotides match TRBD1. Germline CDR1 reads SGHTA; CDR2 reads FQGNSA. CDR3 length: 15 residues. Trimming removed 4 bases from V and 2 bases from J; junction bases left unmatched: 7. CDR3 DNA: TGTGCCAGCAGCTCTCACGGACAGGCTCAAGAGACCCAGTACTTC. The encoded protein is CASSSHGQAQETQYF. Filled out from reference TRBV7-2 and TRBJ2-5, the complete variable domain reads GAGVSQSPSNKVTEKGKDVELRCDPISGHTALYWYRQSLGQGLEFLIYFQGNSAPDKSGLPSDRFSAERTGGSVSTLTIQRTQQEDSAVYLCASSSHGQAQETQYFGPGTRLLVL.

The chain uses TRBV6-2 or TRBV6-3 and TRBJ2-7; unclear D gene. The ends were cut back, 6 bases at V and 2 bases at J, with 20 bases in the middle. The CDR3 is 16 amino acids. Germline V gives CDR1 MNHEY, CDR2 SVGEGT. The CDR3 protein is CASSPSRQMTPYEQYF. DNA for the CDR3: TGTGCCAGCAGCCCCTCCCGACAAATGACTCCCTACGAGCAGTACTTC.

This chain uses TRBV10-2 with TRBJ2-5; D is unresolved. Per germline, CDR1 WSHSY and CDR2 SAAADI. CDR3 size: 12 residues. V was pared by 6 bases and J by 5 bases, with 10 bases between. DNA for the CDR3: TGCGCCAGCAGGAGGAACGGGGAGACCCAGTACTTC. Translation gives CASRRNGETQYF.